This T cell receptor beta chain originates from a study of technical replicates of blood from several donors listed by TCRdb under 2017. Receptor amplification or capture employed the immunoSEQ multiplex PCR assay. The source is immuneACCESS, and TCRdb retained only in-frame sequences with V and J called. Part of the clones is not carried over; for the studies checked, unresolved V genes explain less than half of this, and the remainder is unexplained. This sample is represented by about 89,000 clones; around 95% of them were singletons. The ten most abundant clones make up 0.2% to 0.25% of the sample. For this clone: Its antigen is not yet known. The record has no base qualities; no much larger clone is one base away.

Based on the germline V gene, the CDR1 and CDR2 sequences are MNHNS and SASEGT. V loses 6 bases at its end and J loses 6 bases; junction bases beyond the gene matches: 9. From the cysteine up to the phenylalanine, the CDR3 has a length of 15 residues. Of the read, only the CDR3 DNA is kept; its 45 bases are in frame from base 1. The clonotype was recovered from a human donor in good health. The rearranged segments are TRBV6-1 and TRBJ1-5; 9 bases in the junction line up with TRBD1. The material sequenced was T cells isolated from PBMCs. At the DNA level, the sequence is TGTGCCAGCAGCCCGGGACAGGGTGGATTTCAGCCCCAGCATTTT. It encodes CASSPGQGGFQPQHF.